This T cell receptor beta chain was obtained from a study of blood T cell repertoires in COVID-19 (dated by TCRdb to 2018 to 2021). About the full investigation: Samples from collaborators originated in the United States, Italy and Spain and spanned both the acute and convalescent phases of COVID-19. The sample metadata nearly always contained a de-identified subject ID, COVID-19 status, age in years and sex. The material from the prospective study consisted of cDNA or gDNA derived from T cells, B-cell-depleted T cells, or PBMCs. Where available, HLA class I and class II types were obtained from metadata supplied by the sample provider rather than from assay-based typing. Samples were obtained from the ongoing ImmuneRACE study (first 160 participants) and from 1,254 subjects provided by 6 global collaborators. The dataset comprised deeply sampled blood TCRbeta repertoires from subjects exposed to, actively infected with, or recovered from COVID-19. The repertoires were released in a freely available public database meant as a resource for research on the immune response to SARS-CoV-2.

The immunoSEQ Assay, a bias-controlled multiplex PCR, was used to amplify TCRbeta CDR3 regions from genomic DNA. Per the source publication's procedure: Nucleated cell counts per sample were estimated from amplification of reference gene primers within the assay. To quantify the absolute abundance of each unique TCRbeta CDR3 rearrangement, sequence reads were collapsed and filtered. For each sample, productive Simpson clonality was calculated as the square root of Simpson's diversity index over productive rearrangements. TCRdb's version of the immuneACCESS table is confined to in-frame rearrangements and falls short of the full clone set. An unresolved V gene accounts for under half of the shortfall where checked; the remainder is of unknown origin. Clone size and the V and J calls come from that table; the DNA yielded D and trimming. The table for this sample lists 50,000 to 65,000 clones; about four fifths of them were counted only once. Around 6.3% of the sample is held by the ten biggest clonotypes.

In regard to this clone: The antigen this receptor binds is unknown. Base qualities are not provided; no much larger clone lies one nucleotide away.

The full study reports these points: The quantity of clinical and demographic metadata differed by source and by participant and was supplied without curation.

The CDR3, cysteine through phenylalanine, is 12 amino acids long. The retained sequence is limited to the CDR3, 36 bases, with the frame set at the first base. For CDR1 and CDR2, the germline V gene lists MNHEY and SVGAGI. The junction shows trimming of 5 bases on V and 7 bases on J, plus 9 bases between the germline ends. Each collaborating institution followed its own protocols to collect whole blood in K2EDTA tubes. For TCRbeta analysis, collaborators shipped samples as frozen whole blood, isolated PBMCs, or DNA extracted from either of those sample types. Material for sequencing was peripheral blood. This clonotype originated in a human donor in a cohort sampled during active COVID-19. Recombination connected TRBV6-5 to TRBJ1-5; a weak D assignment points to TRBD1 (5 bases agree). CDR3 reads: CASSLTDQPQHF. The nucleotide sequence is TGTGCCAGCAGTCTGACAGACCAGCCCCAGCATTTT.